Listed below are T cell receptor beta chains from one sample, sequenced in a study of blood T cell repertoires in COVID-19. Some clones are missing from TCRdb's copy, which holds only in-frame ones; the method was immunoSEQ multiplex PCR. Here the sample spans a few hundred thousand clones, about 90% being singletons. The sample was PBMCs or T cells enriched from blood (not recorded which). The receptors derive from a man aged 30 to 45 who had recovered from COVID-19. Each CDR3 is given with its conserved first and last residue. D genes are given only for firm matches. The size entry is marked missing in some rows and otherwise reads once, few, many or a size class.

>.|.|TRBV30|TRBJ1-1
CAGLPGLRNTEAFF
TGTGCCGGTCTACCGGGACTTAGGAACACTGAAGCTTTCTTT
>few|TRBD1|TRBV15|TRBJ1-1
CATSSGQGGGTEAFF
TGTGCCACCAGCTCGGGACAGGGGGGAGGCACTGAAGCTTTCTTT
>.|TRBD1|TRBV30|TRBJ1-4
CAWKVTGEKLFF
TGTGCCTGGAAGGTGACAGGGGAAAAACTGTTTTTT
>.|TRBD1|TRBV11-2|TRBJ1-5
CASSLNTGATQHF
TGTGCCAGCAGCCTTAACACAGGGGCGACCCAGCATTTT
>.|TRBD2|TRBV5-1|TRBJ2-2
CASTSQRGGTGGELFF
TGCGCCAGCACCTCCCAGCGGGGGGGCACGGGCGGGGAGCTGTTTTTT
>.|.|TRBV19|TRBJ1-4
CASSPRRATNEKLFF
TGTGCCAGTAGCCCTCGGAGAGCAACTAATGAAAAACTGTTTTTT
>.|TRBD1|TRBV5-1|TRBJ2-7
CASSPTKPTGATYEQYF
TGCGCCAGCAGCCCGACAAAACCAACAGGGGCCACCTACGAGCAGTACTTC
>.|TRBD2|TRBV7-6|TRBJ2-2
CASSLAILGGLATGELFF
TGTGCCAGCAGCTTAGCGATTTTGGGCGGACTAGCGACCGGGGAGCTGTTTTTT
>.|.|TRBV21-1|TRBJ2-3
CASSKGGTGVPTDTQYF
TGTGCCAGCAGTAAAGGCGGGACAGGGGTACCCACAGATACGCAGTATTTT
>.|TRBD1|TRBV2|TRBJ1-4
CASSAGTGGGNEKLFF
TGTGCCAGCAGTGCCGGGACAGGGGGAGGGAATGAAAAACTGTTTTTT
>.|.|TRBV12-1|TRBJ2-7
CASSFAAGEDVEQYF
TGTGCCAGCAGCTTTGCGGCCGGGGAAGATGTCGAGCAGTACTTC
>.|.|TRBV10-1|TRBJ1-1
CASSERSRAPKNTEAFF
TGCGCCAGCAGTGAAAGGAGCAGGGCCCCCAAGAACACTGAAGCTTTCTTT
>.|.|TRBV19|TRBJ1-2
CASNSQYGYTF
TGTGCCAGTAATTCTCAGTATGGCTACACCTTC
>.|TRBD2|TRBV12-3/TRBV12-4|TRBJ2-7
CASRRTSANEQYF
TGTGCCAGCAGGAGGACTAGCGCTAACGAGCAGTACTTC
>.|TRBD1|TRBV2|TRBJ1-6
CASSGQGAGNSPLHF
TGTGCCAGCAGTGGACAGGGGGCTGGTAATTCACCCCTCCACTTT
>.|TRBD2|TRBV9|TRBJ2-1
CASEAGTSGGNEQFF
TGTGCCAGCGAAGCCGGGACTAGCGGGGGCAATGAGCAGTTCTTC
>.|TRBD1|TRBV11-2|TRBJ2-5
CASSPWTGQETQYF
TGTGCCAGCAGCCCATGGACAGGACAAGAGACCCAGTACTTC
>.|.|TRBV7-9|TRBJ2-1
CASSSGTTSSYNEQFF
TGTGCCAGCAGCTCAGGGACAACGAGCTCCTACAATGAGCAGTTCTTC
>.|.|TRBV9|TRBJ2-7
CASSVAAGPYEQYF
TGTGCCAGCAGCGTAGCGGCAGGCCCCTACGAGCAGTACTTC
>.|TRBD1|TRBV19|TRBJ1-5
CASRPAQGGPQHF
TGTGCCAGCCGCCCGGCTCAGGGGGGGCCCCAGCATTTT
>.|.|TRBV5-8|TRBJ2-7
CASSLGGTPFYEQYF
TGTGCCAGCAGCTTGGGAGGGACACCTTTCTACGAGCAGTACTTC
>.|TRBD2|TRBV7-2|TRBJ2-1
CASSKELAGGYNEQFF
TGTGCCAGCAGCAAAGAACTAGCGGGGGGATACAATGAGCAGTTCTTC
>.|.|TRBV30|TRBJ2-3
CAWSEGVSTDTQYF
TGTGCCTGGAGTGAGGGGGTAAGCACAGATACGCAGTATTTT
>.|TRBD1|TRBV10-2|TRBJ1-2
CASSEKGRGFGYTF
TGCGCCAGCAGTGAAAAGGGCAGGGGGTTTGGCTACACCTTC
>.|.|TRBV9|TRBJ1-1
CASSPRTALRDTEAFF
TGTGCCAGCAGCCCTCGGACAGCTTTAAGGGACACTGAAGCTTTCTTT
>.|TRBD2|TRBV6-1|TRBJ2-5
CASSETGGTSGETQYF
TGTGCCAGCAGTGAAACCGGGGGGACTAGCGGGGAGACCCAGTACTTC
>.|TRBD1|TRBV19|TRBJ1-2
CASSIRRTGYNYGYTF
TGTGCCAGTAGTATCCGTCGGACAGGCTATAACTATGGCTACACCTTC
>.|TRBD1|TRBV5-1|TRBJ2-7
CASSLNRGHGSFYEQYF
TGCGCCAGCAGCTTAAACAGGGGACACGGGTCTTTCTACGAGCAGTACTTC
>.|.|TRBV4-2|TRBJ1-3
CASSQDRAAGNTIYF
TGTGCCAGCAGCCAAGACAGGGCAGCTGGAAACACCATATATTTT
>.|.|TRBV28|TRBJ2-7
CASSFGRGAYEQYF
TGTGCCAGCAGTTTCGGCAGGGGGGCCTACGAGCAGTACTTC
>.|.|TRBV2|TRBJ1-2
CASSQRTDKPGSGYTF
TGTGCCAGCAGCCAACGAACCGACAAGCCCGGAAGTGGCTACACCTTC
>.|.|TRBV30|TRBJ1-2
CAWSLLTQADYGYTF
TGTGCCTGGAGTCTCCTTACCCAAGCGGACTATGGCTACACCTTC
>.|.|TRBV11-2|TRBJ1-5
CASSLQGMSNQPQHF
TGTGCCAGCAGCTTACAGGGGATGAGCAATCAGCCCCAGCATTTT
>few|.|TRBV11-2|TRBJ1-1
CASSLVGRTYTEAFF
TGTGCCAGCAGCTTAGTTGGCAGAACATACACTGAAGCTTTCTTT
>.|TRBD2|TRBV24-1|TRBJ2-1
CATSDTTSGGVNEQFF
TGTGCCACCAGTGACACGACTAGCGGGGGAGTGAATGAGCAGTTCTTC
>.|TRBD1|TRBV28|TRBJ1-3
CASSSTGGRGNTIYF
TGTGCCAGCAGTTCCACAGGGGGACGTGGAAACACCATATATTTT
>.|TRBD1|TRBV5-1|TRBJ1-4
CASSLVRGLGEKLFF
TGCGCCAGCAGCTTGGTGAGGGGGCTAGGCGAAAAACTGTTTTTT
>few|.|TRBV2|TRBJ2-3
CASSGRGQSTDTQYF
TGTGCCAGCAGCGGGCGGGGGCAAAGCACAGATACGCAGTATTTT
>.|.|TRBV30|TRBJ2-1
CAWSGWGRGDEQFF
TGTGCCTGGTCGGGGTGGGGGCGCGGTGATGAGCAGTTCTTC
>.|TRBD1|TRBV10-3|TRBJ1-6
CAISESSGGNSPLHF
TGTGCCATCAGTGAGTCTTCAGGGGGAAATTCACCCCTCCACTTT
>few|TRBD1|TRBV29-1|TRBJ1-2
CSVLRQGLYGYTF
TGCAGCGTCCTCCGACAGGGACTCTATGGCTACACCTTC
>.|.|TRBV2|TRBJ2-7
CASSASAGLTGRFVEQYF
TGTGCCAGCAGTGCTAGCGCCGGTCTGACAGGGCGGTTCGTCGAGCAGTACTTC
>.|.|TRBV5-1|TRBJ1-3
CASSVNTGPGNTIYF
TGCGCCAGCAGCGTGAATACAGGGCCTGGAAACACCATATATTTT
>once|.|TRBV24-1|TRBJ1-2
CATSDLQANYGYTF
TGTGCCACCAGTGATTTGCAGGCGAACTATGGCTACACCTTC
>.|TRBD2|TRBV19|TRBJ2-7
CASSAFGRAFLGYEQYF
TGTGCCAGTAGTGCCTTTGGGAGGGCGTTCTTGGGCTACGAGCAGTACTTC
>once|TRBD1|TRBV14|TRBJ1-2
CASSLGTGYCYGYTF
TGTGCCAGCAGCCTCGGGACAGGGTATTGTTATGGCTACACCTTC
>.|.|TRBV19|TRBJ2-2
CASTSFKGSGQGELFF
TGTGCCAGTACCTCCTTCAAAGGTAGCGGCCAGGGGGAGCTGTTTTTT
>.|.|TRBV6-1|TRBJ1-3
CASSEAARISGNTIYF
TGTGCCAGCAGTGAAGCAGCTAGGATCTCTGGAAACACCATATATTTT
>.|.|TRBV10-1|TRBJ1-4
CASSEWQGGEKLFF
TGCGCCAGCAGTGAGTGGCAGGGAGGTGAAAAACTGTTTTTT
>.|TRBD2|TRBV7-9|TRBJ2-1
CASSSTGRGEDEQFF
TGTGCCAGCAGCTCCACGGGGCGGGGGGAAGATGAGCAGTTCTTC
>.|.|TRBV11-2|TRBJ2-7
CASSLTRGANYEQYF
TGTGCCAGCAGCTTGACCCGGGGGGCCAACTACGAGCAGTACTTC